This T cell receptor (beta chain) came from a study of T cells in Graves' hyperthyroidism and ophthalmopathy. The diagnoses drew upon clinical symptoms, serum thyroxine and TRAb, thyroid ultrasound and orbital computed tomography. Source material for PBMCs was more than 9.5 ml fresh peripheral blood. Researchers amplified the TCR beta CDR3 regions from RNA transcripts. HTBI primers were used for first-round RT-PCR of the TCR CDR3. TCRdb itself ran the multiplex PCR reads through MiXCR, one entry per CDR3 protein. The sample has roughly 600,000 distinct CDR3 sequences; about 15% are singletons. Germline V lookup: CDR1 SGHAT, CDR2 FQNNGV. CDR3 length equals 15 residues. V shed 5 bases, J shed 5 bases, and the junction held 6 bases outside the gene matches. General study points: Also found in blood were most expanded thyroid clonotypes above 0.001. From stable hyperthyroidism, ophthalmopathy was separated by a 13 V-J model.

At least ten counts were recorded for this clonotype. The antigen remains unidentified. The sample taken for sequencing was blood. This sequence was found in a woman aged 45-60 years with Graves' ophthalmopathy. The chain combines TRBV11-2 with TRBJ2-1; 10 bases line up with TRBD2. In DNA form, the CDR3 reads TGTGCCAGCAGCCCCGCAGGACTAGCGGACAATGAGCAGTTCTTC. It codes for CASSPAGLADNEQFF.